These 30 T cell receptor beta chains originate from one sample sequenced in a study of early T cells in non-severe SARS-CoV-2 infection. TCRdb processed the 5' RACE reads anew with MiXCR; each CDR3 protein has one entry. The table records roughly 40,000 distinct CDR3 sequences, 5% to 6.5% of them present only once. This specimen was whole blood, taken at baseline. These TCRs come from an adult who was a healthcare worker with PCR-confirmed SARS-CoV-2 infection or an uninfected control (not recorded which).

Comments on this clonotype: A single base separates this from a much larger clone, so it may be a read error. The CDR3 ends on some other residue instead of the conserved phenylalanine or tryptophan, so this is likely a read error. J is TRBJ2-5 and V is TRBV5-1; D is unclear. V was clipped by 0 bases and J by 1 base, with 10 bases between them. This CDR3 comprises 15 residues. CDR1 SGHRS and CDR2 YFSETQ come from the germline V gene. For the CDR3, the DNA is TGCGCCAGCAGCTTGGCCCTCCTGGCCCAAGAGACCCAGTACTCC. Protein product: CASSLALLAQETQYS.

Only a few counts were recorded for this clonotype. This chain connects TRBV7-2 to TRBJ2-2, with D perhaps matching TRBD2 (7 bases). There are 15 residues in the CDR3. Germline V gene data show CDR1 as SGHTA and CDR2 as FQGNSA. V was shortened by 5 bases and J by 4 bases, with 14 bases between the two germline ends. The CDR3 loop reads CASSLGGPGTGELFF. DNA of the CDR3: TGTGCCAGCAGCCTCGGGGGGCCGGGCACCGGGGAGCTGTTTTTT.

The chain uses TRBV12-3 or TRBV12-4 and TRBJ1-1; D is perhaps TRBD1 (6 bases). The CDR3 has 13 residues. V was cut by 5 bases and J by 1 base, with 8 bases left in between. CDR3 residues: CASSLQGNTEAFF. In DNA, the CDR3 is TGTGCCAGCAGTCTACAGGGGAACACTGAAGCTTTCTTT.

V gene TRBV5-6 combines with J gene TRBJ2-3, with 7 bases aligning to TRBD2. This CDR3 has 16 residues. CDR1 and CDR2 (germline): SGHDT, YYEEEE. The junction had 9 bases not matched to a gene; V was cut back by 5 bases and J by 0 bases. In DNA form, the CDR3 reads TGTGCCAGCAGTAAGGACGGGGGGTCGAGCACAGATACGCAGTATTTT. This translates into CASSKDGGSSTDTQYF.

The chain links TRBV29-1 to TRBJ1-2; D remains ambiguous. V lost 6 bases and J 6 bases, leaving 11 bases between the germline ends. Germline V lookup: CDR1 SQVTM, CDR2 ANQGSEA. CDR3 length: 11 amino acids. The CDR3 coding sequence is TGCAGCGTCGACACTTTCCATGGCTACACCTTC. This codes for CSVDTFHGYTF.

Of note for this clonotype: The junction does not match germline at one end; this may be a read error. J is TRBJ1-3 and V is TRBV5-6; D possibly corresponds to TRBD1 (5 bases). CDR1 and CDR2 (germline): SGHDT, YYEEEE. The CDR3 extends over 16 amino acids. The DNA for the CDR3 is TGTGCCAGCAGCTTGTATGGAGACAGCCATGGAAACACCGTATATTTT. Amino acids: CASSLYGDSHGNTVYF.

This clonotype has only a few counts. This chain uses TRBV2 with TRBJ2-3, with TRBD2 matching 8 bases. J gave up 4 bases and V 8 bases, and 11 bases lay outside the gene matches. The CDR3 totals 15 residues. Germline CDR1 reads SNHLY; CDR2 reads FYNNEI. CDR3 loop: CASSPEGTSADTQYF. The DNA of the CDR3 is TGTGCCAGCTCTCCGGAGGGGACTAGTGCAGATACGCAGTATTTT. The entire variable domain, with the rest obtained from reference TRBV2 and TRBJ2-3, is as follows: EPEVTQTPSHQVTQMGQEVILRCVPISNHLYFYWYRQILGQKVEFLVSFYNNEISEKSEIFDDQFSVERPDGSNFTLKIRSTKLEDSAMYFCASSPEGTSADTQYFGPGTRLTVL.

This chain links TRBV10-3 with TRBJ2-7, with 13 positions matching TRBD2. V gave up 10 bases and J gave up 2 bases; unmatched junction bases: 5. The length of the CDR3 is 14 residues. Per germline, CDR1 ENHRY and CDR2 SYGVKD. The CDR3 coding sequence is TGTGCCACCCGGACTAGCGGGGGCCCCTACGAGCAGTACTTC. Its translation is CATRTSGGPYEQYF.

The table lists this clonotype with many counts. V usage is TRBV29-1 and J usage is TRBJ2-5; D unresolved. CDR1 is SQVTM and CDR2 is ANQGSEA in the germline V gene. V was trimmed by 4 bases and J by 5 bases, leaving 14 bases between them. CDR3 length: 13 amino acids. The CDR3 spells CSVVAGLGETQYF. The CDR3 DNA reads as TGCAGCGTTGTAGCTGGGCTTGGGGAGACCCAGTACTTC.

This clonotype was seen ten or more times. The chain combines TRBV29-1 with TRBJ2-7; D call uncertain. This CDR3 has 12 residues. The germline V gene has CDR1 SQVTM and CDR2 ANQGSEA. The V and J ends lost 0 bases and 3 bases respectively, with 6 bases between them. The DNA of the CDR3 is TGCAGCGTTGAAGATCCGATCTACGAGCAGTACTTC. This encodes CSVEDPIYEQYF.

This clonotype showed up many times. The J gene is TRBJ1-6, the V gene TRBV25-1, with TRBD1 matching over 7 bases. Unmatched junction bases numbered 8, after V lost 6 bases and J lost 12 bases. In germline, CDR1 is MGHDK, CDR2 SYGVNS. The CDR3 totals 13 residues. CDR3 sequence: CASRTGSVGPLHF. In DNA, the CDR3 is TGTGCCAGCAGGACAGGGTCAGTAGGACCCCTCCACTTT. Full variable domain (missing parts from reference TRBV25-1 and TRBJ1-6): EADIYQTPRYLVIGTGKKITLECSQTMGHDKMYWYQQDPGMELHLIHYSYGVNSTEKGDLSSESTVSRIRTEHFPLTLESARPSHTSQYLCASRTGSVGPLHFGNGTRLTVT.

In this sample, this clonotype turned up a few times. The CDR3 is CASSLVLAGTDTQYF. The CDR3 DNA reads TGTGCCAGCAGCTTGGTTCTAGCGGGCACAGATACGCAGTATTTT. The J gene is TRBJ2-3, the V gene TRBV5-5, with 7 bases fitting TRBD2. V lost 0 bases and J lost 1; bases outside the gene matches: 2. Germline V CDR1 and CDR2: SGHKS, YYEKEE (reference sequence). This CDR3 region has 15 residues.

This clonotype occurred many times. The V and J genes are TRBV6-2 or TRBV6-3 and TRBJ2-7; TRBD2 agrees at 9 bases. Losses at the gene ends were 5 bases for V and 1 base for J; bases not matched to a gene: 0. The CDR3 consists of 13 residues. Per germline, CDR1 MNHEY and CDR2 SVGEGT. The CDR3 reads CASSSGGSYEQYF. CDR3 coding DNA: TGTGCCAGCAGTAGCGGGGGGTCCTACGAGCAGTACTTC.

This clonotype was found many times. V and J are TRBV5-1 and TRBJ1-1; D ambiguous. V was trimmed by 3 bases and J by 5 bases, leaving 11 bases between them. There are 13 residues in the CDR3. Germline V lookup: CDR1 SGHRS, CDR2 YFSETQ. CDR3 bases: TGCGCCAGCAGCTATAACAGTGGGACTGAAGCTTTCTTT. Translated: CASSYNSGTEAFF.

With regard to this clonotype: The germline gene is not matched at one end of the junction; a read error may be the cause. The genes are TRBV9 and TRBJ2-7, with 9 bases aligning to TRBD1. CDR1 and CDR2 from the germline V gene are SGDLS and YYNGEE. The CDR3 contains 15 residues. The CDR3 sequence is CTSSVAGTGSYEQYF. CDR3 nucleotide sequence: TGTACCAGCAGCGTAGCTGGGACAGGGTCCTACGAGCAGTACTTC.

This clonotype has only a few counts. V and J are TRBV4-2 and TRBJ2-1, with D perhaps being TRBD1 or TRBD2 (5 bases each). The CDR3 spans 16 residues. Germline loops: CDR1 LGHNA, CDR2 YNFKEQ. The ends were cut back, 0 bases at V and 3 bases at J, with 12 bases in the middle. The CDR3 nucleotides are TGTGCCAGCAGCCAAGATAGGGACGACGACTACAATGAGCAGTTCTTC. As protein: CASSQDRDDDYNEQFF.

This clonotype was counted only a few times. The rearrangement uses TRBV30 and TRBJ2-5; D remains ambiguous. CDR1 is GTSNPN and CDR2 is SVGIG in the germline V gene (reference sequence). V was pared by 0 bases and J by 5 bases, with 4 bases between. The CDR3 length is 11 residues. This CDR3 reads CAWSVRETQYF. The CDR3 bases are TGTGCCTGGAGTGTACGGGAGACCCAGTACTTC.

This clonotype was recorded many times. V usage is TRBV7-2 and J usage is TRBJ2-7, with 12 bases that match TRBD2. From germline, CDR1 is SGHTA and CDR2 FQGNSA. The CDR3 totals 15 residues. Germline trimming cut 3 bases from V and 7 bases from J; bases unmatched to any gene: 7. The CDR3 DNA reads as TGTGCCAGCAGCTTCCGACTAGCGGGGGCGAGGGAGCAGTACTTC. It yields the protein CASSFRLAGAREQYF. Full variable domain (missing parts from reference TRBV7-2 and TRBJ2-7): GAGVSQSPSNKVTEKGKDVELRCDPISGHTALYWYRQSLGQGLEFLIYFQGNSAPDKSGLPSDRFSAERTGGSVSTLTIQRTQQEDSAVYLCASSFRLAGAREQYFGPGTRLTVT.

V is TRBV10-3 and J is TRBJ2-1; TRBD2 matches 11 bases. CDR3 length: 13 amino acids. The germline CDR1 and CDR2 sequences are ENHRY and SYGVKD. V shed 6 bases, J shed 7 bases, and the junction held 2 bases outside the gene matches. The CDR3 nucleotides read TGTGCCATCAGGGGACTAGCGGATAATGAGCAGTTCTTC. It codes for CAIRGLADNEQFF.

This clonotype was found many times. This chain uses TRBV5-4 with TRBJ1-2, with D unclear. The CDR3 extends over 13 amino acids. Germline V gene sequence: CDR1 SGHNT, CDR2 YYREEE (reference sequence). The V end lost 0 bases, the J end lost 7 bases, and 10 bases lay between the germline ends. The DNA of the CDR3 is TGTGCCAGCAGCTTGGACTGGGGAGGTGGCTACACCTTC. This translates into CASSLDWGGGYTF. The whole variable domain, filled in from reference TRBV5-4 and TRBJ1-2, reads ETGVTQSPTHLIKTRGQQVTLRCSSQSGHNTVSWYQQALGQGPQFIFQYYREEENGRGNFPPRFSGLQFPNYSSELNVNALELDDSALYLCASSLDWGGGYTFGSGTRLTVV.

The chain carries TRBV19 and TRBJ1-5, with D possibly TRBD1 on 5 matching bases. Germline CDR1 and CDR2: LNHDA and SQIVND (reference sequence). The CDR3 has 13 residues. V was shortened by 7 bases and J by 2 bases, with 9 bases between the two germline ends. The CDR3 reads CASNRDRNQPQHF. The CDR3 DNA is TGTGCCAGTAATAGGGACCGCAATCAGCCCCAGCATTTT.

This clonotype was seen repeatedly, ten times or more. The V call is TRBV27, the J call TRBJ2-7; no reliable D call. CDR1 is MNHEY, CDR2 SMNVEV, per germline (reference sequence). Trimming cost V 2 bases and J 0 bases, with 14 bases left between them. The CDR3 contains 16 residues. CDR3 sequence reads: CASSLTYRISSYEQYF. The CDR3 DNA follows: TGTGCCAGCAGTTTAACATACAGAATCAGCTCCTACGAGCAGTACTTC.

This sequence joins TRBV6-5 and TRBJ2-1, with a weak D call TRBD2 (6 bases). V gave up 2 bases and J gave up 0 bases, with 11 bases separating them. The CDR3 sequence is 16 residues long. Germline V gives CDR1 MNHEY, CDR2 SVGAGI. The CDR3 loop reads CASSYLQTSSYNEQFF. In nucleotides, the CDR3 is TGTGCCAGCAGTTACCTCCAGACTAGCTCCTACAATGAGCAGTTCTTC.

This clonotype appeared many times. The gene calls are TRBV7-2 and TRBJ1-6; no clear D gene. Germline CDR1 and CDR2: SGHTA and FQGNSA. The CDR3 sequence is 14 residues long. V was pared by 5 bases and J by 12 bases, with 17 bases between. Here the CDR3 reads CASSAGIGPIPLHF. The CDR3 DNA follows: TGTGCCAGCAGCGCAGGCATTGGGCCGATACCCCTCCACTTT.

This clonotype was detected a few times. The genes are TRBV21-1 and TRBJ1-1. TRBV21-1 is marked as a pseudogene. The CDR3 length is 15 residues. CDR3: CASSKEYTLNTEAFF. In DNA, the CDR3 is TGTGCCAGCAGCAAAGAGTACACACTGAACACTGAAGCTTTCTTT.

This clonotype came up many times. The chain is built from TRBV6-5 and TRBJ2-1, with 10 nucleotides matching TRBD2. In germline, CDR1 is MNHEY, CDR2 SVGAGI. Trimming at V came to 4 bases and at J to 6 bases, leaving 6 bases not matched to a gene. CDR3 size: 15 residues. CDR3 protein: CASSSQRGGPNEQFF. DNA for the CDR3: TGTGCCAGCAGTTCCCAGCGGGGGGGCCCCAATGAGCAGTTCTTC.

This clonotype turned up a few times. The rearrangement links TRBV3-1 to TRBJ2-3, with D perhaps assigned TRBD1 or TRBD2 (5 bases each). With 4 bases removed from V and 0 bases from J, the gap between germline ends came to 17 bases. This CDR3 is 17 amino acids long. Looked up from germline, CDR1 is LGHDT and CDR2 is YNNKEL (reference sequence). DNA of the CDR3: TGTGCCAGCAGCCGCCGGGGACCGGATACTAGCACAGATACGCAGTATTTT. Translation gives CASSRRGPDTSTDTQYF.

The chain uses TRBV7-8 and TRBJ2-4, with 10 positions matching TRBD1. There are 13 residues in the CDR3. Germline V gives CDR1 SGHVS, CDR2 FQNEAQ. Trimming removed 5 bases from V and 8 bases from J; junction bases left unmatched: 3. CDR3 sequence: CASSRGQGDIQYF. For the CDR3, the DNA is TGTGCCAGCAGCAGAGGACAGGGGGACATTCAGTACTTC.

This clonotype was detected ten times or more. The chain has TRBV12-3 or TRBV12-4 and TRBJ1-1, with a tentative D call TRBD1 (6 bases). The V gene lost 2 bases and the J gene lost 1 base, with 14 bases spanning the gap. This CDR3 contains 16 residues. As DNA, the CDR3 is TGTGCCAGCAGTTTAAATTTGGGGGCAGGGAACACTGAAGCTTTCTTT. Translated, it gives CASSLNLGAGNTEAFF.

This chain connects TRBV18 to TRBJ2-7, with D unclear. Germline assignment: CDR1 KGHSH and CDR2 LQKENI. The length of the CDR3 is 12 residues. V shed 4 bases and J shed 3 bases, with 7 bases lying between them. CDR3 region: CASSLENYEQYF. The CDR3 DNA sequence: TGTGCCAGCTCACTTGAGAACTACGAGCAGTACTTC.